The text below deals with one T cell receptor beta chain. This clonotype was observed a few times. Its binding antigen is unknown. The sample holds no much larger clone one base away, and base qualities are not on file. The entry originates in a study of blood T cells in healthy people across ages (dated by TCRdb to the mid-2010s). Looking at the study overall: In model experiments, template switching captured roughly one uniquely barcoded TCR beta cDNA molecule for every two T cells. Using deep sequencing normalized with unique cDNA molecular identifiers, the study measured how TCR beta repertoire diversity changes with age. Four age groups were formed from the donors: young (average approximately 15 years), middle-aged (approximately 42), aged (approximately 60) and long-lived (roughly 88). To avoid experimental bias, donors of different ages were spread randomly across the sequencing lanes. For two donors (one aged 18 to 29 and one aged 80 or older), the study analyzed two additional independent replicas of 1 million unique cDNA reads from the same blood draw. What the authors observed across the whole study: Compared with the aged group, the long-lived group had more naive CD4+ T cells, fewer expanded clones and increased TCR diversity, a pattern suggesting age selection. A strong correlation was found between observed TCR beta diversity and the percentage of naive T cells measured by flow cytometry. Estimates of total diversity from one million sequenced T cells were regarded as lower bounds and underestimates. Observed TCR beta diversity per million T cells fell roughly linearly with age, and a significant reduction was already apparent by age around 39. Because the CMV infection status of the donors was unknown, age-related changes in expanded clonotypes may potentially have been confounded. Because profiling used bulk unsorted PBMCs, naive and antigen-experienced compartments could not be compared conclusively.

Libraries came from 5' RACE. The data were produced on an Illumina HiSeq 2500. A second PCR of about 6 to 11 cycles was performed with a sample-barcoded 5' primer and a J-beta primer mix. Each TCR beta cDNA molecule received a unique molecular identifier from a template-switch 5' adaptor carrying 12 random nucleotides. Each sample yielded at least 2.5 million CDR3-containing paired-end reads. All of the RNA was converted into first-strand cDNA using the Mint cDNA synthesis kit, with a TRBC-specific oligonucleotide serving as the primer. All cDNA was treated with uracil-DNA glycosylase and then went through a first 18-cycle PCR with the universal primers M1SS and BC2_uni_R. In the original analysis: For normalization, 1 million high-quality reads were randomly selected from each sample, with every read carrying a distinct molecular identifier. Reads sharing molecular identifiers were discarded rather than binned into consensus sequences. CDR3 identification, clonotype clustering and error correction used MiTCR with a Q25 quality threshold and the strictest error-elimination algorithm. Lower-bound total TCR beta diversity was estimated with a nonparametric unseen species model using Euler transformation. Through fastp at Q25 and MiXCR, TCRdb rebuilt clones from the public reads, retaining in-frame beta chains. Rows with a matching CDR3 protein are joined into one entry that keeps the most common DNA and genes. Here the V and J calls rest on TCRdb's processing, not on the authors' analysis. In this sample the table shows under 1,000,000 distinct CDR3 sequences, around 36% of which occur a single time. Over 10% of the sample is held by the ten biggest clonotypes.

Systemically healthy Caucasian individuals from Russia, 35 to 40 in total and aged about 6 to 95 years, were included as donors. About 9.1 milliliters of peripheral blood were collected from each donor into EDTA-treated Vacutainer tubes. Ficoll-Paque density-gradient centrifugation was used to isolate PBMCs, with at least 6 million obtained per sample. Trizol reagent was used to extract total RNA from PBMCs, with at least 6 micrograms per sample. Naive CD45RAhigh/CD27high T cell percentages were measured by flow cytometry on a PBMC aliquot from every donor. V and J are truncated by 7 bases and 0 bases respectively, leaving an intervening sequence of 12 bases. The CDR3 has 14 amino acids, counting the end cysteine and phenylalanine. This entry keeps only the CDR3 DNA: 42 bases, framed from base 1. The germline V gene encodes CDR1 ENHRY and CDR2 SYGVKD.

Here the chain combines TRBV10-3 and TRBJ1-1; the D gene is possibly TRBD1, with 6 bases matching. This clonotype was obtained from a man between 18 and 35 years old in good health. Sequencing was done on a sample of blood. The DNA is TGTGCCATCAATTTAGGGGGGGTGAACACTGAAGCTTTCTTT. It is translated as CAINLGGVNTEAFF.